This record covers a single TCR beta chain. The data derive from a study of blood T cell repertoires in COVID-19. Study details: T cells, B-cell-depleted T cells, or PBMCs supplied cDNA or gDNA.

Between the trimmed V and J ends, which lost 2 bases and 0 bases, there was a span of 15 bases. Germline V gene sequence: CDR1 SGHKS, CDR2 YYEKEE (reference sequence). This CDR3 spans 17 amino acids. As handled by the study authors: Reference gene primer amplification yielded estimated nucleated cell counts. Using immunoSEQ multiplex PCR, the repertoire was profiled, and TCRdb retains in-frame clones only, with some absent. V, J and clone size are taken as reported in that table, and D and trimming were inferred from the DNA itself. The sample lists 110,000 or so clones; 86% were seen once. Specimen: peripheral blood. The source of this sequence is a man between 65 and 85 years old who had recovered from COVID-19. The V call is TRBV5-5, the J call TRBJ2-1, with TRBD1 as a possible D gene (6 bases). The CDR3 region is CASSFAGTPSSYNEQFF. The DNA of the CDR3 is TGTGCCAGCAGCTTCGCCGGGACACCTTCCTCCTACAATGAGCAGTTCTTC.